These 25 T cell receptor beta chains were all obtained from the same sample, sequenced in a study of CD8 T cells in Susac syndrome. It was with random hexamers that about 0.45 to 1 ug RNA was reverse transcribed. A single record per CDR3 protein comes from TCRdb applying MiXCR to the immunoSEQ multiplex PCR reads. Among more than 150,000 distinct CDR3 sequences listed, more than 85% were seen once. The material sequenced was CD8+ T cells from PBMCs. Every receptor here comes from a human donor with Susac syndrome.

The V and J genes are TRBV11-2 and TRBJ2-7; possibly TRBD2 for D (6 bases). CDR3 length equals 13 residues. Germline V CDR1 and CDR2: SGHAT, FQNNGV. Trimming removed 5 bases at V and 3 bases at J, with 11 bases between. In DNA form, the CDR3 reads TGTGCCAGCAGCCCCTCTAGCGACTACGAGCAGTACTTC. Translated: CASSPSSDYEQYF. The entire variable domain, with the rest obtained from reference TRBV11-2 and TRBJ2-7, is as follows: EAGVAQSPRYKIIEKRQSVAFWCNPISGHATLYWYQQILGQGPKLLIQFQNNGVVDDSQLPKDRFSAERLKGVDSTLKIQPAKLEDSAVYLCASSPSSDYEQYFGPGTRLTVT.

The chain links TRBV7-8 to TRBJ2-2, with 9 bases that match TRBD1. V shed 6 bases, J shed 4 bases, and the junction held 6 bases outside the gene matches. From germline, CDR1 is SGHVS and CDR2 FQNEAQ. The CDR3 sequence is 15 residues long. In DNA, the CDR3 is TGTGCCAGCAGAGCCGGGACAGGGAGCACCGGGGAGCTGTTTTTT. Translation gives CASRAGTGSTGELFF.

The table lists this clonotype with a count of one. The CDR3 coding sequence is TGTGCCAGCAGTCCTGTGGGGGCTGGGGCCAACGTCCTGACTTTC. It specifies CASSPVGAGANVLTF. The chain uses TRBV6-5 and TRBJ2-6; D possibly matches TRBD1 or TRBD2 (5 bases each). V was shortened by 5 bases and J by 2 bases, with 10 bases between the two germline ends. This CDR3 spans 15 amino acids. CDR1 and CDR2 (germline): MNHEY, SVGAGI.

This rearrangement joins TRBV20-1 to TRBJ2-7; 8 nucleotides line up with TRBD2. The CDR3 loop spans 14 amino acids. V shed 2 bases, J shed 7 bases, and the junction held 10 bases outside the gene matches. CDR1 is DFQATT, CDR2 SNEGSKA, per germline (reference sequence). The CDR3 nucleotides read TGCAGTGCTAGACCTACCGGGGGGGCGGGGGAGCAGTACTTC. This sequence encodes CSARPTGGAGEQYF.

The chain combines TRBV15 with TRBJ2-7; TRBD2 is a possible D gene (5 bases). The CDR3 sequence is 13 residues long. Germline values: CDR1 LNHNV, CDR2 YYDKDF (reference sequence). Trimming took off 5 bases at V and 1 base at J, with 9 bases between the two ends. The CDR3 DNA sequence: TGTGCCACCAGCCCTAGGGAGTCCTACGAGCAGTACTTC. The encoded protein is CATSPRESYEQYF. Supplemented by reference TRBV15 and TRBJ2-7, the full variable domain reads DAMVIQNPRYQVTQFGKPVTLSCSQTLNHNVMYWYQQKSSQAPKLLFHYYDKDFNNEADTPDNFQSRRPNTSFCFLDIRSPGLGDTAMYLCATSPRESYEQYFGPGTRLTVT.

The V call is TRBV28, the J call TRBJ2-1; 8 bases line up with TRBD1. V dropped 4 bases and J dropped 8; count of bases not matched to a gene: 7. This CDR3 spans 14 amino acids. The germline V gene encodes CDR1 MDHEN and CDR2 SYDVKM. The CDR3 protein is CASSSYQGADEQFF. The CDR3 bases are TGTGCCAGCAGTTCCTACCAGGGGGCAGATGAGCAGTTCTTC.

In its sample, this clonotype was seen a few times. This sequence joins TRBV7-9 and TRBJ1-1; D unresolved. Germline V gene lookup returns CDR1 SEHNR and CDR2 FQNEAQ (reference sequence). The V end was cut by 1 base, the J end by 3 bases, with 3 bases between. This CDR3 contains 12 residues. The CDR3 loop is CASSLVDTEAFF. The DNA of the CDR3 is TGTGCCAGCAGCTTAGTTGACACTGAAGCTTTCTTT.

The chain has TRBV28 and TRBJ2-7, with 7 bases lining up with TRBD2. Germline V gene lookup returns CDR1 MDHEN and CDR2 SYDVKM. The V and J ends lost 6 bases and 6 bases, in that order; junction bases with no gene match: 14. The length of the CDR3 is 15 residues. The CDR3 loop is CASSPRREVPLEQYF. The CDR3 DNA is TGTGCCAGCAGCCCCCGACGGGAGGTTCCTCTCGAGCAGTACTTC. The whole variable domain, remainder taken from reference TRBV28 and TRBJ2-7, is DVKVTQSSRYLVKRTGEKVFLECVQDMDHENMFWYRQDPGLGLRLIYFSYDVKMKEKGDIPEGYSVSREKKERFSLILESASTNQTSMYLCASSPRREVPLEQYFGPGTRLTVT.

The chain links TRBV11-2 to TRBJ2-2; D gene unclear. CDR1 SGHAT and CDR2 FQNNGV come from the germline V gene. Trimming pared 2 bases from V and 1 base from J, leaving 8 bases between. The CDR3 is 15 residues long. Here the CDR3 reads CASSLWGQNTGELFF. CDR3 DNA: TGTGCCAGCAGCTTATGGGGTCAGAACACCGGGGAGCTGTTTTTT.

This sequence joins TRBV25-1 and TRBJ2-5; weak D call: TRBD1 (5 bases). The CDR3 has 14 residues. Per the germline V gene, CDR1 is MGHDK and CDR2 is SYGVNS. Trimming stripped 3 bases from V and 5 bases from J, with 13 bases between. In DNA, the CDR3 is TGTGCCAGCAGTGACAGGGAAGATGGGGAGACCCAGTACTTC. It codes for CASSDREDGETQYF.

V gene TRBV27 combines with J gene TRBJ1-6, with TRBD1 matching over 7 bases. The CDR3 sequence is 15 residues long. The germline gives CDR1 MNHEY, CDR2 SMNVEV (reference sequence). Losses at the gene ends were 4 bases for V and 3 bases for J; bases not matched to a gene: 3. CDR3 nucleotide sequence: TGTGCCAGCAGTTCGCAGGGGGACTATAATTCACCCCTCCACTTT. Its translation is CASSSQGDYNSPLHF.

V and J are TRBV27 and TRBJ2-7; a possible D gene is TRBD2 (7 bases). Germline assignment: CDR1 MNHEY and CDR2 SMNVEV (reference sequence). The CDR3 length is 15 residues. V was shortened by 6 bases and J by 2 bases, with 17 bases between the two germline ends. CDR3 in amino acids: CASSYQGRETYEQYF. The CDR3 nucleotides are TGTGCCAGCAGCTACCAGGGGCGGGAGACCTACGAGCAGTACTTC.

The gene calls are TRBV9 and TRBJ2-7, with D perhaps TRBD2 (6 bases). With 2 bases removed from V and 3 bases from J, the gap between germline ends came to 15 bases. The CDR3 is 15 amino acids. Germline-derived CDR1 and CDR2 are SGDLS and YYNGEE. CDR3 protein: CASSVSGGPGYEQYF. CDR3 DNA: TGTGCCAGCAGCGTCTCCGGAGGGCCAGGCTACGAGCAGTACTTC.

The DNA of the CDR3 is TGTGCCAGCAGCTCGGACTCACGAGGCCAGTTCTTC. Encoded protein: CASSSDSRGQFF. This chain connects TRBV13 to TRBJ2-5; D perhaps matches TRBD2 (5 bases). The end of the DNA fits TRBJ2-1 better, so the J call may be wrong. This CDR3 region has 12 residues. CDR1 is PRHDT, CDR2 FYEKMQ, per germline (reference sequence).

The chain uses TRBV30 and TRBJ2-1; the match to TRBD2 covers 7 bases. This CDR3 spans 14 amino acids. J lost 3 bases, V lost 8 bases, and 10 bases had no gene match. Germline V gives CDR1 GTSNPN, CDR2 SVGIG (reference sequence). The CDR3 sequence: CAGAWEGNYNEQFF. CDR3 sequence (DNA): TGTGCCGGGGCTTGGGAGGGTAACTACAATGAGCAGTTCTTC.

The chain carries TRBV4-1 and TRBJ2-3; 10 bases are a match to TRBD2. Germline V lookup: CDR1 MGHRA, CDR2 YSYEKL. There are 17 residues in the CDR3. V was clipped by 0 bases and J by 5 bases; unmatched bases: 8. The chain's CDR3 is CASSQEGSGGAVDTQYF. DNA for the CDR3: TGCGCCAGCAGCCAAGAGGGAAGCGGGGGGGCGGTAGATACGCAGTATTTT.

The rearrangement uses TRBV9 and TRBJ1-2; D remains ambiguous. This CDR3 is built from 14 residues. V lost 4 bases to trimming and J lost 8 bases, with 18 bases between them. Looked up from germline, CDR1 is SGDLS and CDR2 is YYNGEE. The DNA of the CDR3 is TGTGCCAGCAGCCCCCCCCGGGCACCGCGCGGCTACACCTTC. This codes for CASSPPRAPRGYTF.

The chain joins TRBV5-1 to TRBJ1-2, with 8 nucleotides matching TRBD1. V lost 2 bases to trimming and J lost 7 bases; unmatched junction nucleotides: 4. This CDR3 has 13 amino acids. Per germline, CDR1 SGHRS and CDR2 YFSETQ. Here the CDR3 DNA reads TGCGCCAGCAGCTTTGGACAGGGAGTTGGCTACACCTTC. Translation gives CASSFGQGVGYTF.

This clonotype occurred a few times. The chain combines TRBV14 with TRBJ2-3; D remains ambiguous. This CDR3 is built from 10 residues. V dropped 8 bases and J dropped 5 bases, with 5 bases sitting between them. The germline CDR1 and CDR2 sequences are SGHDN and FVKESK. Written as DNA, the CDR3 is TGTGCCAGCGGCAGAGATACGCAGTATTTT. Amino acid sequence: CASGRDTQYF.

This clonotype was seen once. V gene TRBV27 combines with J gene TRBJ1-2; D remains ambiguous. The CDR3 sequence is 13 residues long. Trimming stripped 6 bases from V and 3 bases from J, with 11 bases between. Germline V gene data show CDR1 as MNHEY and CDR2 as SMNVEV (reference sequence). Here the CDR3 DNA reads TGTGCCAGCAGCCCCGGGTCTTACTATGGCTACACCTTC. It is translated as CASSPGSYYGYTF.

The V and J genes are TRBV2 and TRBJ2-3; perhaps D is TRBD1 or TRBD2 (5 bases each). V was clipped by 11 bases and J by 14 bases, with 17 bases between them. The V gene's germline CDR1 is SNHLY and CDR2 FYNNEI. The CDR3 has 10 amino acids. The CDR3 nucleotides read TGTGCCTGTTCGGGACGCCGAGGGTATTTT. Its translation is CACSGRRGYF.

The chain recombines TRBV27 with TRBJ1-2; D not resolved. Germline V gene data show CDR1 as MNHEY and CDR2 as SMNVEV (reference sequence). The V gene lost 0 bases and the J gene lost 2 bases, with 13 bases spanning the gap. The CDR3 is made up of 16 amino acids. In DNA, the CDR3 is TGTGCCAGCAGTTTATCGTCGACAAGGCTCAACTATGGCTACACCTTC. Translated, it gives CASSLSSTRLNYGYTF.

CDR3 sequence reads: CAWMEGTGAPFTEAFF. In DNA, the CDR3 is TGTGCCTGGATGGAAGGGACAGGGGCACCCTTCACTGAAGCTTTCTTT. The chain carries TRBV30 and TRBJ1-1, with 10 bases fitting TRBD1. Looked up from germline, CDR1 is GTSNPN and CDR2 is SVGIG (reference sequence). This CDR3 has 16 amino acids. V dropped 4 bases and J dropped 4; count of bases not matched to a gene: 12.

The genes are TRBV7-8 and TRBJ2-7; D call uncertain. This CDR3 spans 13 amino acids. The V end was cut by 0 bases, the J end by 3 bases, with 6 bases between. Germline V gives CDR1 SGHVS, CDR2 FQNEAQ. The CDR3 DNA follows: TGTGCCAGCAGCTTAGCGATGGACTACGAGCAGTACTTC. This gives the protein CASSLAMDYEQYF.

The CDR3 loop is CASNGQGEQETQYF. CDR3 in DNA: TGTGCCAGCAATGGACAGGGTGAACAGGAGACCCAGTACTTC. The chain has TRBV27 and TRBJ2-5; 8 bases line up with TRBD1. Germline trimming cut 7 bases from V and 5 bases from J; bases unmatched to any gene: 9. CDR3 length: 14 residues. Germline loops: CDR1 MNHEY, CDR2 SMNVEV (reference sequence).